This TCR beta chain was observed in a study of T cells in Graves' hyperthyroidism and ophthalmopathy. This CDR3 region has 15 residues. After removal of 1 base from V and 4 bases from J, the junction contained 6 bases not matched to a gene. The germline gives CDR1 SGHKS, CDR2 YYEKEE (reference sequence). Amplification of TCR beta CDR3 regions was performed using RNA transcripts as template. First-round RT-PCR targeting the TCR CDR3 was performed with the HTBI primer set. MiXCR, run by TCRdb on the multiplex PCR reads, gives a single entry per CDR3 protein. The sample includes 300,000 to 400,000 distinct CDR3 sequences, approximately 17% of them seen just once. PBMCs were sourced from more than 9 ml fresh peripheral blood. Note on this clonotype: Its target is unknown.

General study findings and limits: Median prediction lead before ophthalmopathy onset was around seven months with the model.

Sequenced: blood. This clonotype was obtained from a man aged 18 to 30 with Graves' ophthalmopathy. This sequence joins TRBV5-5 and TRBJ2-5, with 8 bases matching TRBD1. CDR3 protein: CASSLWTGISETQYF. For the CDR3, the DNA is TGTGCCAGCAGCTTGTGGACAGGGATATCAGAGACCCAGTACTTC. The whole variable domain, remainder taken from reference TRBV5-5 and TRBJ2-5, is DAGVTQSPTHLIKTRGQQVTLRCSPISGHKSVSWYQQVLGQGPQFIFQYYEKEERGRGNFPDRFSARQFPNYSSELNVNALLLGDSALYLCASSLWTGISETQYFGPGTRLLVL.